These 9 T cell receptor beta chains came from one sample sequenced in a study of metastatic and nonmetastatic thyroid tumors. All patients were treatment-naive before thyroid surgery. TCRdb used MiXCR to call clones anew from the PCR reads. Of some 33,000 clones listed, 15% were seen once; the top ten hold over 15%. The specimen sequenced was blood. The origin of the receptors is a male donor with papillary thyroid cancer or a benign thyroid nodule (not recorded which). Some clones in this sample may be carry-over from other donors' samples.

At least ten counts were recorded for this clone. J is TRBJ2-7 and V is TRBV6-1; D is ambiguous. V lost 5 bases and J lost 4, with 18 bases in between. Germline V CDR1 and CDR2: MNHNS, SASEGT. CDR3 length equals 15 residues. Here the CDR3 reads CASSLSLLGSYEQYF. The CDR3 region has the DNA TGTGCCAGCAGTCTGTCTCTTTTGGGCTCTTACGAGCAGTACTTC.

This clone occurred a few times. At one of its ends the junction is not consistent with the germline gene, which may arise from a read error. The rearrangement links TRBV6-2 or TRBV6-3 to TRBJ1-2; D is possibly TRBD1 (5 bases). CDR1 and CDR2 from the germline V gene are MNHEY and SVGEGT. This CDR3 region has 13 residues. This chain's CDR3 is CASSYPQGGGYTF. CDR3 nucleotides: TGTGCCAGCAGTTACCCGCAGGGCGGTGGCTACACATTC.

At least ten counts were recorded for this clone. The genes are TRBV7-2 and TRBJ2-7, with 12 bases aligning to TRBD1. CDR3 size: 14 residues. Germline V gene sequence: CDR1 SGHTA, CDR2 FQGNSA. After removal of 7 bases from V and 4 bases from J, the junction contained 5 bases not matched to a gene. DNA for the CDR3: TGTGCCAGCACCCGGGGACAGGGGGCTTACGAGCAGTACTTC. It codes for CASTRGQGAYEQYF. The full variable domain, completed using reference TRBV7-2 and TRBJ2-7, is GAGVSQSPSNKVTEKGKDVELRCDPISGHTALYWYRQSLGQGLEFLIYFQGNSAPDKSGLPSDRFSAERTGGSVSTLTIQRTQQEDSAVYLCASTRGQGAYEQYFGPGTRLTVT.

There are many counts of this clone. The CDR3 bases are TGCGCCAGCAGCCAAGAGGGGGGAGGGGCACGGGATACGCAGTATTTT. Amino acid sequence: CASSQEGGGARDTQYF. The chain carries TRBV4-3 and TRBJ2-3, with TRBD2 matching 7 bases. Losses at the gene ends were 0 bases for V and 6 bases for J; bases not matched to a gene: 9. Germline V lookup: CDR1 LGHNA, CDR2 YSLEER. The CDR3 spans 16 residues.

Notes on this clone: Compared with germline, one end of the junction differs, possibly owing to a read error. Here the CDR3 DNA reads TGTGCCAGCAGTTCCCCCCCCGGGACTAGCAGCAAAGATACGCAGTATTTT. Protein product: CASSSPPGTSSKDTQYF. V is TRBV6-9 and J is TRBJ2-3; 9 bases line up with TRBD2. Germline lookup yields CDR1 MNHGY and CDR2 SVAAGI. The CDR3 is 17 amino acids.

This clone appeared many times. The rearrangement joins TRBV13 to TRBJ2-7, with D perhaps being TRBD1 or TRBD2 (5 bases each). CDR3 length: 13 residues. Germline CDR1 is PRHDT and CDR2 is FYEKMQ (reference sequence). The ends were cut back, 3 bases at V and 0 bases at J, with 6 bases in the middle. The DNA of the CDR3 is TGTGCCAGCAGCTTCGGGACCTCCTACGAGCAGTACTTC. It translates to CASSFGTSYEQYF.

In this sample, this clone turned up many times. The chain carries TRBV28 and TRBJ2-3, with D possibly being TRBD2 (5 bases). The V end was cut by 6 bases, the J end by 0 bases, with 16 bases between. This CDR3 has 16 residues. Germline lookup yields CDR1 MDHEN and CDR2 SYDVKM. The CDR3 DNA follows: TGTGCCAGCAGCCTCCCTCAGACGGGAAGCACAGATACGCAGTATTTT. Protein: CASSLPQTGSTDTQYF.

This clone was seen ten or more times. Since a much larger clone is just one base distant, this may be a read error. V gene TRBV12-3 or TRBV12-4 combines with J gene TRBJ2-1; 12 bases fit TRBD2. This CDR3 contains 15 residues. The CDR3: CARSWTSGTYNEQFF. CDR3 coding DNA: TGTGCCCGCAGTTGGACTAGCGGGACATACAATGAGCAGTTCTTC.

This clone was counted ten times or more. V gene TRBV9 combines with J gene TRBJ2-7; tentatively, D is TRBD2 (6 bases). The germline V and J ends were trimmed by 3 bases and 9 bases, with 25 bases remaining between them. The CDR3 consists of 16 residues. Per germline, CDR1 SGDLS and CDR2 YYNGEE. For the CDR3, the DNA is TGTGCCAGCAGCGAGGGAGGAGCTGTCTCTGCTACGACGCAGTACTTC. Amino acids: CASSEGGAVSATTQYF.